Shown below are 18 T cell receptor beta chains from a single sample sequenced in a study of T-cell reconstitution after alpha-beta-depleted transplantation in children. The authors prepared the TCRbeta library with unique molecular identifiers. MiXCR was run by TCRdb on the PCR reads, yielding one entry per CDR3 protein. The data contain hundreds of thousands of distinct CDR3 sequences, roughly 17% of them seen just once; the ten biggest clones take up 1.1%. Specimen: PBMCs from the stem cell graft donor, collected from the stem cell graft. These receptors were collected from a human donor who donated a stem cell graft to a child with acute myeloid leukemia.

The V call is TRBV9, the J call TRBJ2-3; the D call may be TRBD1 or TRBD2 (5 bases each). Trimming took off 4 bases at V and 2 bases at J, with 17 bases between the two ends. There are 16 residues in the CDR3. Germline V gene sequence: CDR1 SGDLS, CDR2 YYNGEE. The CDR3 sequence: CASSPGGPLSTDTQYF. The DNA for the CDR3 is TGTGCCAGCAGCCCTGGGGGACCACTATCCACAGATACGCAGTATTTT.

CDR3 residues: CASSFQFRGQYNEQFF. DNA for the CDR3: TGTGCCAGCAGCTTTCAGTTCCGGGGGCAGTACAATGAGCAGTTCTTC. V usage is TRBV7-3 and J usage is TRBJ2-1; D tentatively fits TRBD1 or TRBD2 (6 bases each). The V end was cut by 3 bases, the J end by 4 bases, with 16 bases between. CDR1 is SGHTA and CDR2 is FQGTGA in the germline V gene. The CDR3 is 16 residues long.

This clonotype occurred a few times. The chain uses TRBV7-9 and TRBJ1-2; TRBD1 aligns across 8 bases. The V gene's germline CDR1 is SEHNR and CDR2 FQNEAQ (reference sequence). The junction had 7 bases not matched to a gene; V was cut back by 5 bases and J by 8 bases. The CDR3 runs 13 residues. The CDR3 region is CASSPGGASGYTF. CDR3 nucleotides: TGTGCCAGCAGCCCAGGGGGCGCGAGCGGCTACACCTTC.

This clonotype was picked up a small number of times. V gene TRBV7-9 combines with J gene TRBJ2-1; D is ambiguous. The V end was cut by 3 bases, the J end by 4 bases, with 10 bases between. Germline CDR1 reads SEHNR; CDR2 reads FQNEAQ (reference sequence). This CDR3 is 14 amino acids long. CDR3 nucleotides: TGTGCCAGCAGCTTCCAGGCCGCTTACAATGAGCAGTTCTTC. This encodes CASSFQAAYNEQFF.

This clonotype was observed once. A read error may be the cause here, since a much bigger clone is one base away. The V and J genes are TRBV20-1 and TRBJ1-3, with a possible D match to TRBD1 (6 bases). Per germline, CDR1 DFQATT and CDR2 SNEGSKA (reference sequence). This CDR3 is built from 15 residues. CDR3 protein: CSARPDRLSGNTVYF. Here the CDR3 DNA reads TGCAGTGCTAGGCCAGACAGGCTCTCTGGAAACACCGTATATTTT.

This clonotype was seen at least ten times. The CDR3 coding sequence is TGTGCCATTACTACCAATTCCTACGAGCAGTACTTC. Translated, it gives CAITTNSYEQYF. The V call is TRBV10-3, the J call TRBJ2-7; D not certain. With 9 bases removed from V and 1 base from J, the gap between germline ends came to 10 bases. The CDR3 extends over 12 amino acids. Germline V CDR1 and CDR2: ENHRY, SYGVKD.

The table lists this clonotype with many counts. The rearrangement uses TRBV12-3 or TRBV12-4 and TRBJ2-1, with TRBD2 matching over 8 bases. J lost 8 bases, V lost 7 bases, and 10 bases had no gene match. CDR3 length: 14 amino acids. CDR3 DNA sequence: TGTGCCAGCACCTTGGGGACTAGTAACGATGAGCAGTTCTTC. It is translated as CASTLGTSNDEQFF.

This clonotype was recorded at least ten times. V is TRBV7-2 and J is TRBJ2-1, with D perhaps matching TRBD2 (6 bases). The germline V and J ends were trimmed by 3 bases and 7 bases, with 19 bases remaining between them. In germline, CDR1 is SGHTA, CDR2 FQGNSA. This CDR3 contains 16 residues. The CDR3 sequence: CASSLTRWGGENEQFF. The CDR3 nucleotides are TGTGCCAGCAGCTTGACGCGGTGGGGCGGGGAAAATGAGCAGTTCTTC.

This clonotype showed up many times. The CDR3 coding sequence is TGTGCCAGCAGCCCTCCGGGCAGCAGGGAGACCCAGTACTTC. It encodes CASSPPGSRETQYF. The J gene is TRBJ2-5, the V gene TRBV12-3 or TRBV12-4; no definite D call. The V and J ends lost 6 bases and 5 bases respectively, with 16 bases between them. There are 14 residues in the CDR3.

A few counts support this clonotype. The DNA of the CDR3 is TGTGCCAGCAGCTTAGGACTATTTCTAGCGGGGGGGCCTGAGTACTTC. Translating it yields CASSLGLFLAGGPEYF. The V call is TRBV7-8, the J call TRBJ2-7; 12 bases line up with TRBD2. This CDR3 spans 16 amino acids. Germline CDR1 reads SGHVS; CDR2 reads FQNEAQ. The ends lost 1 base at V and 11 bases at J; junction bases unmatched: 12.

The chain recombines TRBV7-9 with TRBJ1-1; D is possibly TRBD1 (6 bases). This CDR3 spans 16 amino acids. The germline gives CDR1 SEHNR, CDR2 FQNEAQ (reference sequence). Trimming took 1 base from V and 3 from J, leaving 15 bases between them. CDR3 in amino acids: CASSLGPGAGDTEAFF. CDR3 bases: TGTGCCAGCAGCTTAGGACCGGGGGCCGGGGACACTGAAGCTTTCTTT.

The rearrangement joins TRBV29-1 to TRBJ2-2; 10 nucleotides match TRBD2. Germline values: CDR1 SQVTM, CDR2 ANQGSEA. The CDR3 is 15 amino acids. V shed 5 bases, J shed 6 bases, and the junction held 9 bases outside the gene matches. The CDR3 nucleotides are TGCAGCGTTAAAATAGCGGGGGGATCCGCCGGGGAGCTGTTTTTT. It specifies CSVKIAGGSAGELFF.

Ten or more counts support this clonotype. CDR3 bases: TGCGCCAGCAGCTGGGACAGGGGGCTCGAGCAGTACTTC. This gives the protein CASSWDRGLEQYF. The J gene is TRBJ2-7, the V gene TRBV5-1; 12 bases align to TRBD1. The length of the CDR3 is 13 residues. Germline V lookup: CDR1 SGHRS, CDR2 YFSETQ. J lost 6 bases, V lost 3 bases, and 1 base had no gene match.

This clonotype has at least ten counts. This sequence joins TRBV6-5 and TRBJ1-3; D remains ambiguous. Germline values: CDR1 MNHEY, CDR2 SVGAGI. Trimming removed 0 bases at V and 7 bases at J, with 16 bases between. The CDR3 is made up of 16 amino acids. CDR3 sequence reads: CASSYSGASVGNTIYF. CDR3 DNA: TGTGCCAGCAGTTACTCGGGAGCTAGCGTCGGGAACACCATATATTTT.

In its sample, this clonotype was seen a few times. The rearrangement uses TRBV7-7 and TRBJ2-2, with D perhaps matching TRBD2 (7 bases). CDR1 is SSHAT and CDR2 is FNYEAQ in the germline V gene (reference sequence). The CDR3 sequence is 15 residues long. The V end lost 4 bases, the J end lost 7 bases, and 16 bases lay between the germline ends. CDR3 residues: CASSSLRGANGELFF. The CDR3 region has the DNA TGTGCCAGCAGCTCCCTCCGGGGGGCAAACGGGGAGCTGTTTTTT.

The chain links TRBV15 to TRBJ1-4; D remains unclear. The CDR3 is 13 residues long. V was clipped by 0 bases and J by 6 bases, with 5 bases between them. In germline, CDR1 is LNHNV, CDR2 YYDKDF (reference sequence). The CDR3 nucleotides are TGTGCCACCAGCAGAGATGTTGATGAAAAACTGTTTTTT. Translated, it gives CATSRDVDEKLFF.

The chain combines TRBV6-5 with TRBJ2-7; 8 bases map to TRBD1. Germline V gene data show CDR1 as MNHEY and CDR2 as SVGAGI. The trim removed 6 bases at V and 2 bases at J, leaving 9 bases unmatched. The CDR3 loop spans 15 amino acids. CDR3 bases: TGTGCCAGCAGGATCAGGGGGCCTGATACCTACGAGCAGTACTTC. Its translation: CASRIRGPDTYEQYF.

The chain has TRBV20-1 and TRBJ2-5; D is perhaps TRBD1 or TRBD2 (5 bases each). The CDR3 totals 13 residues. Germline V lookup: CDR1 DFQATT, CDR2 SNEGSKA (reference sequence). V lost 1 base, J lost 7 bases, and 13 bases lay in between. CDR3: CSARGRDRGTQYF. Here the CDR3 DNA reads TGCAGTGCTAGAGGAAGGGACCGGGGGACCCAGTACTTC.